The 32 T cell receptor beta chains presented below share a single source sample, sequenced in a study of T-cell reconstitution after alpha-beta-depleted transplantation in children. Construction of the TCRbeta library involved unique molecular identifiers. From the PCR reads, TCRdb called clonotypes with MiXCR, one entry per CDR3 protein. The profile shows hundreds of thousands of distinct CDR3 sequences, approximately 14% of them singletons. The input for sequencing was PBMCs, taken before TCRalphabeta/CD19-depleted stem cell transplant. All receptors come from a girl aged 2 to 9 with congenital amegakaryocytic thrombocytopenia, due to receive a stem cell transplant.

This clonotype was seen many times. V and J are TRBV12-3 or TRBV12-4 and TRBJ2-2; 11 positions match TRBD2. This CDR3 spans 14 amino acids. The V segment lost 6 bases and the J segment 5 bases; nucleotides outside the gene matches: 2. The CDR3, as DNA: TGTGCCAGCAGGGTAGCGGGAGGGACCGGGGAGCTGTTTTTT. Its translation is CASRVAGGTGELFF.

This clonotype was counted many times. The genes are TRBV5-6 and TRBJ1-1; D uncertain. This CDR3 has 15 residues. Germline V gene sequence: CDR1 SGHDT, CDR2 YYEEEE. Trimming left V 4 bases short and J 10 bases short, with 23 bases between. CDR3 nucleotides: TGTGCCAGCAGCAACGGCGGATTCGGGCAAGAAGGAGCTTTCTTT. It yields the protein CASSNGGFGQEGAFF.

This clonotype was seen only a few times. The J gene is TRBJ2-7, the V gene TRBV5-1, with 8 bases lining up with TRBD2. Trimming removed 2 bases from V and 3 bases from J; junction bases left unmatched: 4. This CDR3 region has 14 residues. Germline values: CDR1 SGHRS, CDR2 YFSETQ. The CDR3 region is CASSLTSGFYEQYF. The CDR3 DNA is TGCGCCAGCAGCTTAACTAGCGGCTTCTACGAGCAGTACTTC. The full variable domain, completed using reference TRBV5-1 and TRBJ2-7, is KAGVTQTPRYLIKTRGQQVTLSCSPISGHRSVSWYQQTPGQGLQFLFEYFSETQRNKGNFPGRFSGRQFSNSRSEMNVSTLELGDSALYLCASSLTSGFYEQYFGPGTRLTVT.

This clonotype has a count of ten or more. CDR3 bases: TGCGCCAGCATGCAGGGTAGCGGGAGGTCCTACGAGCAGTACTTC. Translating it yields CASMQGSGRSYEQYF. The chain combines TRBV5-1 with TRBJ2-7; TRBD2 matches at 10 bases. With 6 bases clipped from V and 1 base from J, the junction kept 7 bases outside the gene matches. The CDR3 runs to 15 residues. From germline, CDR1 is SGHRS and CDR2 YFSETQ.

The sample holds many counts of this clonotype. This chain uses TRBV20-1 with TRBJ2-3; weak D call: TRBD1 (5 bases). This CDR3 has 13 amino acids. The germline V gene encodes CDR1 DFQATT and CDR2 SNEGSKA (reference sequence). V shed 3 bases and J shed 6 bases, with 13 bases lying between them. The CDR3 DNA reads TGCAGTGCTAGCGCTGGGGCCGGGGATACGCAGTATTTT. Amino acid sequence: CSASAGAGDTQYF.

This clonotype was observed once. The V call is TRBV15, the J call TRBJ2-1; D is perhaps TRBD2 (5 bases). V was pared by 5 bases and J by 0 bases, with 17 bases between. Germline CDR1 is LNHNV and CDR2 is YYDKDF (reference sequence). There are 17 residues in the CDR3. The CDR3 is CATSETIERPSYNEQFF. The CDR3 DNA sequence: TGTGCCACCAGCGAGACCATTGAGCGGCCCTCCTACAATGAGCAGTTCTTC. Drawing the rest from reference TRBV15 and TRBJ2-1, the complete variable domain is DAMVIQNPRYQVTQFGKPVTLSCSQTLNHNVMYWYQQKSSQAPKLLFHYYDKDFNNEADTPDNFQSRRPNTSFCFLDIRSPGLGDTAMYLCATSETIERPSYNEQFFGPGTRLTVL.

This clonotype appeared a few times. The CDR3 DNA follows: TGTGCCAGCAGCCCAAGCAGCACTAGCGGAGATACGCAGTATTTT. Translating it yields CASSPSSTSGDTQYF. This rearrangement joins TRBV7-9 to TRBJ2-3, with 8 bases that match TRBD2. Per germline, CDR1 SEHNR and CDR2 FQNEAQ (reference sequence). The CDR3 has 15 residues. After removal of 5 bases from V and 5 bases from J, the junction contained 9 bases not matched to a gene.

The sample holds many counts of this clonotype. The CDR3 loop is CASSWDPSRSSYNEQFF. The CDR3 DNA is TGCGCCAGCAGCTGGGACCCGAGCAGGAGCTCCTACAATGAGCAGTTCTTC. The chain has TRBV5-1 and TRBJ2-1; D may correspond to TRBD1 or TRBD2 (5 bases each). Germline CDR1 and CDR2: SGHRS and YFSETQ. This CDR3 is 17 amino acids long. Trimming pared 3 bases from V and 0 bases from J, leaving 16 bases between.

The V call is TRBV15, the J call TRBJ2-1, with 13 positions matching TRBD2. Trimming removed 3 bases from V and 10 bases from J; junction bases left unmatched: 9. This CDR3 comprises 16 residues. Germline V gene data show CDR1 as LNHNV and CDR2 as YYDKDF (reference sequence). The CDR3 sequence is CATSRVIGTSGNEQFF. The CDR3 nucleotides are TGTGCCACCAGCAGGGTGATCGGGACTAGCGGGAACGAGCAGTTCTTC.

This clonotype showed up many times. The V gene is TRBV10-3, the J gene TRBJ2-4; TRBD1 aligns across 7 bases. J gave up 6 bases and V 2 bases, and 7 bases lay outside the gene matches. The CDR3 extends over 15 amino acids. The germline V gene has CDR1 ENHRY and CDR2 SYGVKD. The CDR3 coding sequence is TGTGCCATCAGTGAGGTGACAGGGAAATCAAACATTCAGTACTTC. This codes for CAISEVTGKSNIQYF.

The chain couples TRBV5-6 to TRBJ2-5, with 7 bases identical to TRBD1. Germline V gives CDR1 SGHDT, CDR2 YYEEEE. The CDR3 is 16 residues long. Losses at the gene ends were 1 base for V and 1 base for J; bases not matched to a gene: 7. The CDR3 sequence is CASSLIYRDSQETQYF. CDR3 DNA: TGTGCCAGCAGCTTGATATACCGGGACAGCCAAGAGACCCAGTACTTC.

The sample holds many counts of this clonotype. The V call is TRBV5-1, the J call TRBJ2-7, with D unresolved. Germline V CDR1 and CDR2: SGHRS, YFSETQ. Trimming took 1 base from V and 5 from J, leaving 7 bases between them. This CDR3 region has 12 residues. CDR3 nucleotide sequence: TGCGCCAGCAGCTTGTGGTCGGACGAGCAGTACTTC. As protein: CASSLWSDEQYF. The complete variable domain, with remaining parts taken from reference TRBV5-1 and TRBJ2-7, reads KAGVTQTPRYLIKTRGQQVTLSCSPISGHRSVSWYQQTPGQGLQFLFEYFSETQRNKGNFPGRFSGRQFSNSRSEMNVSTLELGDSALYLCASSLWSDEQYFGPGTRLTVT.

The CDR3 DNA follows: TGTGCCAGCAGTAGACGATATCTAGCCAAAAACATTCAGTACTTC. Its translation: CASSRRYLAKNIQYF. The chain is built from TRBV2 and TRBJ2-4; D is unresolved. The ends were cut back, 5 bases at V and 0 bases at J, with 11 bases in the middle. This CDR3 comprises 15 residues. Germline V gene data show CDR1 as SNHLY and CDR2 as FYNNEI.

The rearrangement joins TRBV7-3 to TRBJ2-1; 11 bases are a match to TRBD2. V dropped 1 base and J dropped 7; count of bases not matched to a gene: 24. The CDR3 loop spans 22 amino acids. CDR1 SGHTA and CDR2 FQGTGA come from the germline V gene. The CDR3 nucleotides read TGTGCCAGCAGCTTAAGGGGACCGGGCGGGACTAGCGGAACCGGTCGTATGAATGAGCAGTTCTTC. Translating it yields CASSLRGPGGTSGTGRMNEQFF.

In this sample, this clonotype turned up a few times. The CDR3 protein is CAIKAHSGDTEAFF. The CDR3 DNA sequence: TGTGCCATCAAGGCCCATTCAGGGGACACTGAAGCTTTCTTT. V usage is TRBV10-3 and J usage is TRBJ1-1, with D perhaps matching TRBD1 (6 bases). Germline V lookup: CDR1 ENHRY, CDR2 SYGVKD. This CDR3 is built from 14 residues. Trimming took off 7 bases at V and 3 bases at J, with 15 bases between the two ends.

This rearrangement joins TRBV5-1 to TRBJ2-7; maybe TRBD1 (6 bases). This CDR3 comprises 15 residues. Germline V CDR1 and CDR2: SGHRS, YFSETQ. Trimming pared 4 bases from V and 1 base from J, leaving 15 bases between. The CDR3 is CASSDDRRISYEQYF. CDR3 sequence (DNA): TGCGCCAGCAGCGACGACAGGAGGATTTCCTACGAGCAGTACTTC.

This clonotype was seen only a few times. This chain links TRBV27 with TRBJ1-5; tentatively, D is TRBD1 (6 bases). Germline V CDR1 and CDR2: MNHEY, SMNVEV (reference sequence). CDR3 length: 15 amino acids. The germline V and J ends were trimmed by 0 bases and 7 bases, with 13 bases remaining between them. The CDR3 DNA is TGTGCCAGCAGTTTATCGAGGCAGGGGAGGCAGCCCCAGCATTTT. Translating it yields CASSLSRQGRQPQHF.

This clonotype was recorded many times. The V and J genes are TRBV7-3 and TRBJ2-1, with 8 bases identical to TRBD2. Germline loops: CDR1 SGHTA, CDR2 FQGTGA. Germline trimming cut 4 bases from V and 1 base from J; bases unmatched to any gene: 6. This CDR3 contains 16 residues. The CDR3 coding sequence is TGTGCCAGCAGCTCCCTCGGACTAGCATCCTACAATGAGCAGTTCTTC. Its protein is CASSSLGLASYNEQFF.

Many counts were recorded for this clonotype. This chain joins TRBV5-6 and TRBJ2-1; TRBD2 might be the D (6 bases). Germline lookup yields CDR1 SGHDT and CDR2 YYEEEE. V lost 0 bases, J lost 8 bases, and 27 bases lay in between. This CDR3 spans 19 amino acids. In nucleotides, the CDR3 is TGTGCCAGCAGCTTGGATACTAGCCTCCTTCGTGGCCTTTACGATGAGCAGTTCTTC. Protein product: CASSLDTSLLRGLYDEQFF.

The rearrangement uses TRBV5-1 and TRBJ2-7; D not certain. CDR3 length: 14 amino acids. With 4 bases removed from V and 2 bases from J, the gap between germline ends came to 13 bases. Germline CDR1 and CDR2: SGHRS and YFSETQ. CDR3 coding DNA: TGCGCCAGCAGCCAGCTTGGGGTTACCTACGAGCAGTACTTC. Amino acids: CASSQLGVTYEQYF.

This rearrangement joins TRBV28 to TRBJ2-4; D may match TRBD1 or TRBD2 (5 bases each). There are 17 residues in the CDR3. CDR1 and CDR2 from the germline V gene are MDHEN and SYDVKM. Trimming removed 3 bases at V and 0 bases at J, with 15 bases between. CDR3 region: CASSFPGQQLAKNIQYF. CDR3 in DNA: TGTGCCAGCAGTTTCCCGGGGCAGCAACTAGCCAAAAACATTCAGTACTTC. Full variable domain (outside the CDR3, taken from reference TRBV28 and TRBJ2-4): DVKVTQSSRYLVKRTGEKVFLECVQDMDHENMFWYRQDPGLGLRLIYFSYDVKMKEKGDIPEGYSVSREKKERFSLILESASTNQTSMYLCASSFPGQQLAKNIQYFGAGTRLSVL.

This clonotype was seen at least ten times. This chain links TRBV12-3 or TRBV12-4 with TRBJ1-3; D gene ambiguous. The V end was cut by 5 bases, the J end by 4 bases, with 15 bases between. The CDR3 totals 15 residues. CDR3 protein: CASSPLPGAGNTIYF. CDR3 in DNA: TGTGCCAGCAGTCCGCTCCCGGGTGCCGGAAACACCATATATTTT.

Here the CDR3 DNA reads TGCAGCGCTCTCGGGACAAGTAGCAATCAGCCCCAGCATTTT. Amino acid sequence: CSALGTSSNQPQHF. This chain joins TRBV29-1 and TRBJ1-5, with D possibly being TRBD1 (6 bases). Trimming stripped 7 bases from V and 0 bases from J, with 13 bases between. Germline V CDR1 and CDR2: SQVTM, ANQGSEA. This CDR3 is built from 14 residues.

This clonotype has ten or more counts. V usage is TRBV12-3 or TRBV12-4 and J usage is TRBJ2-1; 8 bases are a match to TRBD1. V trimming: 5 bases; J trimming: 3 bases; junction bases outside the gene matches: 9. The CDR3 contains 16 residues. CDR3 residues: CASSPTGQGIYNEQFF. The DNA for the CDR3 is TGTGCCAGCAGTCCGACCGGACAGGGCATCTACAATGAGCAGTTCTTC.

The genes are TRBV5-1 and TRBJ2-5; D tentatively reads TRBD1 or TRBD2 (5 bases each). With 4 bases removed from V and 5 bases from J, the gap between germline ends came to 15 bases. This CDR3 has 14 amino acids. Looked up from germline, CDR1 is SGHRS and CDR2 is YFSETQ. The CDR3, as DNA: TGCGCCAGCAGCGGGGGAGAGAATAGGGAGACCCAGTACTTC. It codes for CASSGGENRETQYF.

This clonotype showed up just a few times. The CDR3 bases are TGTGCCAGCAGCTTAGTGACGGATTCACCCCTCCACTTT. As protein: CASSLVTDSPLHF. This rearrangement joins TRBV7-2 to TRBJ1-6, with no clear D. Trimming cost V 1 base and J 8 bases, with 6 bases left between them. The CDR3 consists of 13 residues. Germline-derived CDR1 and CDR2 are SGHTA and FQGNSA.

This clonotype came up a few times. J is TRBJ2-1 and V is TRBV11-1, with D possibly TRBD2 on 6 matching bases. This CDR3 region has 18 residues. Deletions cut 1 base from V and 4 bases from J, with 20 bases between. CDR1 is SGHAT, CDR2 FQDESV, per germline (reference sequence). The CDR3 loop is CASSLGGTFARGYNEQFF. CDR3 nucleotides: TGTGCCAGCAGCTTAGGGGGGACTTTCGCCCGTGGGTACAATGAGCAGTTCTTC.

The chain is built from TRBV7-8 and TRBJ2-1; D call uncertain. Deletions cut 1 base from V and 8 bases from J, with 9 bases between. CDR1 and CDR2 (germline): SGHVS, FQNEAQ. The CDR3 length is 13 residues. CDR3 in amino acids: CASSLEFVDEQFF. CDR3 DNA sequence: TGTGCCAGCAGCTTAGAATTCGTCGATGAGCAGTTCTTC.

This clonotype has just a few counts. The V call is TRBV27, the J call TRBJ2-1, with D maybe TRBD1 (5 bases). The CDR3 loop spans 16 amino acids. Germline-derived CDR1 and CDR2 are MNHEY and SMNVEV (reference sequence). V dropped 5 bases and J dropped 1 base, with 15 bases sitting between them. The CDR3 sequence: CASSNSRQSSYNEQFF. The DNA for the CDR3 is TGTGCCAGCAGTAATTCTAGACAGAGTTCCTACAATGAGCAGTTCTTC.

This clonotype was observed at least ten times. This chain connects TRBV27 to TRBJ2-1; a possible D gene is TRBD2 (5 bases). Germline assignment: CDR1 MNHEY and CDR2 SMNVEV (reference sequence). The V end was cut by 6 bases, the J end by 6 bases, with 15 bases between. CDR3 length equals 14 residues. CDR3 residues: CASSGPSGSNEQFF. In DNA, the CDR3 is TGTGCCAGCAGCGGGCCTTCGGGGAGCAATGAGCAGTTCTTC.

This clonotype occurred once. The J gene is TRBJ2-7, the V gene TRBV10-3; D is unclear. The ends were cut back, 5 bases at V and 6 bases at J, with 32 bases in the middle. This CDR3 has 19 amino acids. Germline assignment: CDR1 ENHRY and CDR2 SYGVKD. In DNA, the CDR3 is TGTGCCATCAGTTTCCCTCCACGATTCGCAGGAAAGGAGATTACCGAGCAGTACTTC. Translation gives CAISFPPRFAGKEITEQYF.

Comment on this clonotype: This may be a read error, as it is one base from a much larger clone. The V gene is TRBV28, the J gene TRBJ1-1; 7 bases match TRBD1. This CDR3 region has 13 residues. The ends lost 6 bases at V and 5 bases at J; junction bases unmatched: 6. Germline CDR1 and CDR2: MDHEN and SYDVKM. In nucleotides, the CDR3 is TGTGCCAGCAGATTGACAGGGCGAACTGAAGCTTTCTTT. Its translation is CASRLTGRTEAFF.